The TCR beta chain described here comes from a study of Graves' ophthalmopathy and Graves' hyperthyroidism. General observations from the study: Most expanded clonotypes in thyroid above 0.001 frequency also showed up in blood.

RNA transcripts served as template for amplifying TCR beta CDR3 sequences. First-round RT-PCR used HTBI primers; second-round multiplex PCR followed. TCRdb ran MiXCR on the multiplex PCR reads and lists one entry per CDR3 protein. The table shows around 1,000,000 distinct CDR3 sequences, with about 35% occurring only once. CDR1 is SQVTM and CDR2 is ANQGSEA in the germline V gene. The CDR3 is made up of 11 amino acids. About this clonotype: What it binds is unknown. This may be a read error, as it is one base from a much larger clone.

Certain patients were not enrolled. These were patients with other autoimmune diseases, uncontrolled infections, pregnancy or lactation. It was on clinical symptoms, serum thyroxine, TRAb, thyroid ultrasound and orbital computed tomography that diagnosis relied. V usage is TRBV29-1 and J usage is TRBJ2-5; 7 bases agree with TRBD2. Sequenced input: peripheral blood or thyroid tissue (not recorded which). The clonotype originates from an adult man with Graves' hyperthyroidism. The CDR3 coding sequence is TGCGCCGAGGGAGGGATGGAGACCCAGTACTTC. Amino acids: CAEGGMETQYF.